The clone carrying this TCR beta chain was counted once. TCRdb's table, derived via immunoSEQ multiplex PCR, lists solely in-frame clones and lacks some. The sample lists about 44,000 clones, around 96% occurring once. This record comes from a study of T cell changes during pregnancy in multiple sclerosis. Germline values: CDR1 MNHNS, CDR2 SASEGT. Trimming removed 2 bases at V and 12 bases at J, with 8 bases between. The CDR3 totals 11 residues. The source is a female donor with multiple sclerosis, enrolled in a pregnancy study. This sequence joins TRBV6-1 and TRBJ2-1, with D unresolved. This sample comprised peripheral blood, obtained in the second trimester of pregnancy. The CDR3 DNA reads TGTGCCAGCAGTGAATTTGGTAGGCAGTTCTTC. This translates into CASSEFGRQFF.